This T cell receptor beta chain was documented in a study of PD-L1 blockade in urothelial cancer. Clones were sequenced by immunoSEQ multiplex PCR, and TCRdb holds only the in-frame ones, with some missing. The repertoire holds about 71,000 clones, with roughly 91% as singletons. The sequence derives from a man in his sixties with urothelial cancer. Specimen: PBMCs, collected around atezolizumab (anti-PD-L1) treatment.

The CDR3 loop is CAISEGQSSNQPQHF. The CDR3 DNA follows: TGTGCCATCAGTGAGGGGCAGTCTAGCAATCAGCCCCAGCATTTT. The chain has TRBV10-3 and TRBJ1-5; unclear D gene. CDR1 is ENHRY, CDR2 SYGVKD, per germline. CDR3 length equals 15 residues. V lost 2 bases and J lost 0, with 8 bases in between.